A selection of T cell receptor beta chains follows, all from one sample in a study of blood T cell repertoires in COVID-19. The method was immunoSEQ multiplex PCR; TCRdb's version includes in-frame clones alone and lacks a portion of them. There are about 330,000 clones in the sample; 87% occur only once, and approximately 5% lies in the top ten. Sample: PBMCs or T cells enriched from blood (not recorded which). The receptor set was obtained from a woman aged 25 to 45 who had recovered from COVID-19. CDR3s include the opening cysteine and the closing phenylalanine or tryptophan. A D gene is named only where the DNA matches it firmly. Some rows have no size entry. The others give once, few or many, or a class for an expanded clone.

size: once; V: TRBV18; J: TRBJ2-7; D: TRBD1; DNA: TGTGCCAGCTCACCCACATCCGGGACAGGGGGTTACTACGAGCAGTACTTC; CDR3: CASSPTSGTGGYYEQYF
size: NA; V: TRBV30; J: TRBJ1-2; D: TRBD1; DNA: TGTGTCACGCGCTCGGGGCAGGGGGCGGGCCGGTACTATGGCTACACCTTC; CDR3: CVTRSGQGAGRYYGYTF
size: NA; V: TRBV3-1/TRBV3-2; J: TRBJ1-4; D: TRBD1; DNA: TGTGCCAGCAGCCGCGCTAGACAGGGGGCGAGTGAAAAACTGTTTTTT; CDR3: CASSRARQGASEKLFF
size: once; V: TRBV19; J: TRBJ1-2; D: NA; DNA: TGTGCCAGTGGTCCAGGGTACAACTATGGCTACACCTTC; CDR3: CASGPGYNYGYTF
size: NA; V: TRBV4-1; J: TRBJ2-5; D: TRBD2; DNA: TGCGCCAGCAGGGATAGCGGGGGCGGGGAGACCCAGTACTTC; CDR3: CASRDSGGGETQYF
size: few; V: TRBV28; J: TRBJ1-2; D: TRBD1; DNA: TGTGCCAGCAGTCAAAGGACAGGGCGCGAAGGCTATGGCTACACCTTC; CDR3: CASSQRTGREGYGYTF
size: NA; V: TRBV7-6; J: TRBJ1-1; D: NA; DNA: TGTGCCAGCAGCAGACAGGCGAACACTGAAGCTTTCTTT; CDR3: CASSRQANTEAFF
size: NA; V: TRBV7-6; J: TRBJ1-5; D: NA; DNA: TGTGCCAGCAGCCCACAACAGGGTCCCGATCAGCCCCAGCATTTT; CDR3: CASSPQQGPDQPQHF
size: NA; V: TRBV9; J: TRBJ2-5; D: NA; DNA: TGTGCCAGCAGCGTAGAAATCAGGGACCAAGAGACCCAGTACTTC; CDR3: CASSVEIRDQETQYF
size: NA; V: TRBV7-9; J: TRBJ2-2; D: TRBD1; DNA: TGTGCCAGCAGCGCCCCGGGACAGGGCATAAACACCGGGGAGCTGTTTTTT; CDR3: CASSAPGQGINTGELFF